What follows describes a single TCR beta chain. This CDR3 is built from 15 residues. V lost 4 bases to trimming and J lost 3 bases; unmatched junction nucleotides: 5. CDR1 is LNHDA, CDR2 SQIVND, per germline (reference sequence). As processed by the authors: For nucleated cells, counts were estimated from reference gene primer amplification. This table comes from immunoSEQ multiplex PCR, and its TCRdb copy is limited to in-frame clones, with some not included. V and J calls and clone size follow that table, whereas D and trimming were derived from the DNA. The sample records 200,000 to 250,000 clones, approximately 80% being singletons. This entry comes from a study of blood T cell repertoires in COVID-19.

The sample was PBMCs or T cells enriched from blood (not recorded which). The clonotype comes from a woman aged 60-75 years who had recovered from COVID-19. This chain joins TRBV19 and TRBJ1-1, with 10 positions matching TRBD1. Here the CDR3 DNA reads TGTGCCAGTAGTAGCCGGGACAGGGGATACACTGAAGCTTTCTTT. Protein: CASSSRDRGYTEAFF.